Listed below are T cell receptor beta chains from one sample, sequenced in a study of post-analysis software for immune sequencing data. TCRdb reprocessed the PCR reads via MiXCR and lists one record per CDR3 protein. The sample contains under 200,000 distinct CDR3 sequences, 29% of which appear only once. Sequenced sample: blood. These TCRs come from a girl between 2 and 17 years old with multiple sclerosis. The CDR3 runs from the conserved cysteine through the conserved F or W. The D gene is left open where the match is weak. Where a row states a size, it is once, few, many or the class of an expanded clone; other rows omit it.

d_call	cdr3_length	v_call	j_call	clone_size	cdr3_aa	cdr3_nt
TRBD1	16	TRBV7-9	TRBJ1-4	NA	CASSSLPGQGQEELFF	TGTGCCAGCAGCTCCCTACCCGGACAGGGCCAGGAGGAACTGTTTTTT
NA	15	TRBV20-1	TRBJ1-5	NA	CSARQSGLDNQPQHF	TGCAGTGCTCGGCAGTCGGGTTTGGACAATCAGCCCCAGCATTTT
NA	16	TRBV20-1	TRBJ2-3	NA	CSAPPKLVGDTDTQYF	TGCAGTGCTCCACCCAAATTAGTGGGGGACACAGATACGCAGTATTTT
NA	13	TRBV7-2	TRBJ1-1	NA	CASSFWGGTEAFF	TGTGCCAGCAGCTTCTGGGGGGGTACTGAAGCTTTCTTT
TRBD2	15	TRBV20-1	TRBJ2-7	NA	CSVWGETSGIYEQYF	TGCAGTGTATGGGGGGAAACTAGCGGTATCTACGAGCAGTACTTC
TRBD1	15	TRBV5-1	TRBJ2-2	NA	CASSLGQGFTGELFF	TGCGCCAGCAGCCTGGGACAGGGGTTCACCGGGGAGCTGTTTTTT
TRBD1	14	TRBV6-5	TRBJ1-2	many	CASRGTGRSYGYTF	TGTGCCAGCAGGGGGACAGGGAGGAGCTATGGCTACACCTTC
NA	14	TRBV20-1	TRBJ2-7	NA	CSANSLGTCNEQYF	TGCAGTGCTAACTCCTTGGGGACCTGCAATGAGCAGTACTTC
NA	11	TRBV28	TRBJ2-4	NA	CASSFGYGQYF	TGTGCCAGCAGTTTCGGGTACGGGCAGTACTTC
NA	12	TRBV27	TRBJ2-7	NA	CAGGRGSGEQYF	TGTGCCGGCGGCCGCGGGTCCGGCGAGCAGTACTTC
NA	17	TRBV7-9	TRBJ2-1	NA	CASSLDPRGGSYNEQFF	TGTGCCAGCAGCCTAGACCCGAGAGGAGGCTCCTACAATGAGCAGTTCTTC
NA	14	TRBV20-1	TRBJ2-5	many	CSASIRQGQETQYF	TGCAGTGCTAGTATACGCCAGGGCCAAGAGACCCAGTACTTC
TRBD2	16	TRBV5-1	TRBJ2-1	many	CASSLARGGPWDEQFF	TGCGCCAGCAGCTTGGCTCGGGGGGGGCCGTGGGATGAGCAGTTCTTC
NA	14	TRBV10-3	TRBJ2-7	NA	CAISESTATYEQYF	TGTGCCATCAGTGAGTCGACCGCTACCTACGAGCAGTACTTC
NA	13	TRBV12-3/TRBV12-4	TRBJ1-5	many	CASGGQPGQPQHF	TGTGCCAGCGGAGGGCAGCCGGGTCAGCCCCAGCATTTT
TRBD1	13	TRBV6-2/TRBV6-3	TRBJ1-5	few	CASIQGLGQPQHF	TGTGCCAGCATACAGGGGCTGGGACAGCCCCAGCATTTT
NA	13	TRBV20-1	TRBJ1-4	many	CSAQGGFNEKLFF	TGCAGTGCCCAAGGAGGTTTTAATGAAAAACTGTTTTTT
TRBD2	15	TRBV2	TRBJ2-7	few	CASSGVSGAIYEQYF	TGTGCCAGCAGTGGAGTCAGCGGGGCTATCTACGAGCAGTACTTC
TRBD1	13	TRBV7-3	TRBJ1-1	NA	CAGSLWTGDEAFF	TGTGCCGGCAGCTTATGGACAGGGGATGAAGCTTTCTTT
NA	14	TRBV12-3/TRBV12-4	TRBJ1-5	few	CASSLSNSNQPQHF	TGTGCCAGCAGTTTGAGCAATAGCAATCAGCCCCAGCATTTT
NA	16	TRBV10-3	TRBJ1-2	NA	CAISGVRGHTNYGYTF	TGTGCCATCAGTGGGGTCAGGGGCCACACTAACTATGGCTACACCTTC
NA	11	TRBV4-1	TRBJ1-2	many	CASSHTYGYTF	TGCGCCAGCAGCCATACCTATGGCTACACCTTC
NA	14	TRBV5-1	TRBJ2-3	few	CASTQPGGTDTQYF	TGCGCCAGTACCCAACCTGGGGGTACAGATACGCAGTATTTT
NA	16	TRBV7-9	TRBJ1-4	NA	CASSPFGGATNEKLFF	TGTGCCAGCAGCCCCTTCGGGGGCGCGACTAATGAAAAACTGTTTTTT
TRBD1	14	TRBV12-3/TRBV12-4	TRBJ1-2	many	CASSRAGTGSGYTF	TGTGCCAGCAGTCGAGCCGGGACAGGGAGTGGCTACACCTTC
NA	16	TRBV20-1	TRBJ2-3	many	CSARDWGSGSTDTQYF	TGCAGTGCTAGAGATTGGGGCAGCGGTAGCACAGATACGCAGTATTTT
NA	15	TRBV20-1	TRBJ1-2	many	CSARDFPGRNYGYTF	TGCAGTGCTAGAGATTTCCCGGGACGAAACTATGGCTACACCTTC
NA	13	TRBV30	TRBJ1-2	few	CAWSVALNYGYTF	TGTGCCTGGAGTGTAGCCCTCAACTATGGCTACACCTTC
NA	13	TRBV12-3/TRBV12-4	TRBJ2-1	many	CASSLGAANEQFF	TGTGCCAGCAGTTTGGGGGCTGCCAATGAGCAGTTCTTC
NA	14	TRBV20-1	TRBJ1-1	NA	CGARDDRGQTEAFF	TGCGGTGCTAGAGATGATCGGGGGCAGACTGAAGCTTTCTTT
NA	15	TRBV5-4	TRBJ1-1	NA	CASSPTDTRNTEAFF	TGTGCCAGCAGCCCTACGGACACGAGGAACACTGAAGCTTTCTTT
NA	16	TRBV7-3	TRBJ2-7	many	CASSPGTPLQAYEQYF	TGTGCCAGCAGCCCCGGGACTCCCCTCCAGGCCTACGAGCAGTACTTC
NA	14	TRBV12-3/TRBV12-4	TRBJ2-3	NA	CASSSGERTDVQYF	TGTGCCAGCAGTTCTGGGGAGAGAACAGATGTGCAGTATTTT
NA	13	TRBV5-5	TRBJ1-4	NA	CASSWDSGSRVFF	TGTGCCAGCAGCTGGGACTCCGGGTCAAGGGTGTTTTTT
TRBD2	13	TRBV7-9	TRBJ2-1	NA	CASRDSSGSGEFF	TGTGCCAGCAGGGATTCCAGCGGGAGCGGGGAGTTCTTC
NA	17	TRBV11-2	TRBJ2-6	NA	CASSSTRDGAGANVLTF	TGTGCCAGCAGCTCAACCCGGGACGGAGCTGGGGCCAACGTCCTGACTTTC
NA	16	TRBV18	TRBJ2-7	few	CASSPRQGGGTYEQYF	TGTGCCAGCTCCCCAAGACAGGGAGGGGGTACATACGAGCAGTACTTC
TRBD2	16	TRBV6-1	TRBJ2-5	NA	CASSGLWRGRSETQYF	TGTGCCAGTAGCGGCCTTTGGCGGGGGAGAAGTGAGACCCAGTACTTC
TRBD2	15	TRBV9	TRBJ2-1	many	CASSVSGSAYNEQFF	TGTGCCAGCAGCGTTAGCGGGAGCGCCTACAATGAGCAGTTCTTC
NA	14	TRBV12-3/TRBV12-4	TRBJ2-7	NA	CASSLRRRDNEQYF	TGTGCCAGCAGCCTCCGGCGCAGGGACAACGAGCAGTACTTC
NA	14	TRBV5-1	TRBJ2-7	NA	CASSVTGVVDEQYF	TGCGCCAGCAGCGTAACGGGGGTAGTCGACGAGCAGTACTTC
TRBD1	13	TRBV11-1	TRBJ2-5	many	CASSTGEQETQYF	TGTGCCAGCAGCACAGGGGAGCAAGAGACCCAGTACTTC
NA	13	TRBV19	TRBJ2-5	NA	CASSITWKETQYF	TGTGCCAGTAGTATTACCTGGAAAGAGACCCAGTACTTC
NA	15	TRBV10-3	TRBJ1-5	many	CAISEVGYSNQPQHF	TGTGCCATCAGTGAGGTGGGATATAGCAATCAGCCCCAGCATTTT
NA	13	TRBV29-1	TRBJ2-7	many	CSVAGANGYEQYF	TGCAGCGTTGCCGGGGCCAACGGCTACGAGCAGTACTTC
TRBD1	15	TRBV7-2	TRBJ2-7	NA	CASSRRQGRAYEQYF	TGTGCCAGCAGCAGACGACAGGGTCGCGCCTACGAGCAGTACTTC
NA	12	TRBV7-2	TRBJ2-7	many	CASSHSSYEQYF	TGTGCCAGCAGCCACAGCTCCTACGAGCAGTACTTC
TRBD1	15	TRBV13	TRBJ1-2	few	CASRPMTGDHYGYTF	TGTGCCAGCAGACCCATGACAGGGGATCACTATGGCTACACCTTC
NA	13	TRBV12-3/TRBV12-4	TRBJ2-5	many	CASSLRRQETQYF	TGTGCCAGCAGTTTGCGCAGACAAGAGACCCAGTACTTC
NA	14	TRBV25-1	TRBJ1-6	NA	CASSEFTDNSPLHF	TGTGCCAGCAGTGAATTTACTGATAATTCACCCCTCCACTTT
NA	14	TRBV20-1	TRBJ2-3	many	CSARDGGRTDTQYF	TGCAGTGCTAGAGATGGCGGCCGCACAGATACGCAGTATTTT
NA	14	TRBV7-9	TRBJ1-6	NA	CAGTASLGNSPLHF	TGTGCCGGCACCGCCTCCTTGGGTAATTCACCCCTCCACTTT
NA	16	TRBV15	TRBJ2-7	many	CATSRETTGRGYEQYF	TGTGCCACCAGCAGGGAGACCACCGGCAGGGGCTACGAGCAGTACTTC
NA	18	TRBV28	TRBJ2-2	NA	CASSFPPLELAETGELFF	TGTGCCAGCAGTTTTCCCCCCCTGGAGTTAGCGGAGACCGGGGAGCTGTTTTTT
NA	13	TRBV6-4	TRBJ2-3	many	CASRQASTDTQYF	TGTGCCAGTAGACAGGCGAGCACAGATACGCAGTATTTT
NA	15	TRBV6-6	TRBJ2-7	few	CASSAGGTVSYEQYF	TGTGCCAGCAGTGCTGGCGGAACGGTCTCCTACGAGCAGTACTTC
NA	18	TRBV4-2	TRBJ1-6	few	CASSQDEGRSSYNSPLHF	TGTGCCAGCAGCCAAGACGAGGGACGGAGCTCCTATAATTCACCCCTCCACTTT
TRBD2	16	TRBV6-5	TRBJ2-1	many	CASSRFRLAGGNEQFF	TGTGCCAGCAGTCGCTTCCGACTAGCGGGAGGCAATGAGCAGTTCTTC
NA	15	TRBV5-1	TRBJ2-3	NA	CASSLVNPSTDTQYF	TGCGCCAGCAGCTTGGTTAATCCTAGCACAGATACGCAGTATTTT